This is a list of T cell receptor beta chains from one sample in a study of neurological immune-mediated disorders. A single record per CDR3 protein comes from TCRdb applying MiXCR to the 5' RACE reads. The data contain 25,000 to 35,000 distinct CDR3 sequences, about an eighth of them seen just once; the ten biggest clones take up about 5.7%. Sequenced material: CD4+ T cells from blood. These receptors all stem from a female donor with HTLV-1-associated myelopathy (HAM/TSP). Both conserved end residues are part of each CDR3. Each record gives: clone size, J gene, D gene, V gene, CDR3 DNA, CDR3 protein. D genes are given only for firm matches. Part of the rows lack a size; the others show once, few, many or a class for expanded clones.

clone size: -
J gene: TRBJ2-1
D gene: -
V gene: TRBV7-9
CDR3 DNA: TGTGCCAGCAGCCGGGGGCTCGCTGATAAGTTCTTC
CDR3 protein: CASSRGLADKFF

clone size: medium-sized
J gene: TRBJ1-1
D gene: -
V gene: TRBV5-4
CDR3 DNA: TGTGCCAGCAGCTTGGCAACGACAGGAAACACTGAAGCTTTCTTT
CDR3 protein: CASSLATTGNTEAFF

clone size: many
J gene: TRBJ2-5
D gene: TRBD2
V gene: TRBV20-1
CDR3 DNA: TGCAGTGCCGGACCCCCGGGACTAGTAGAAGGCCAGTACTTC
CDR3 protein: CSAGPPGLVEGQYF

clone size: many
J gene: TRBJ1-2
D gene: -
V gene: TRBV9
CDR3 DNA: TGTGCCAGCAGCGTAGCGGCAGCAGAGCCCTATGGCTACACCTTC
CDR3 protein: CASSVAAAEPYGYTF

clone size: many
J gene: TRBJ2-7
D gene: -
V gene: TRBV29-1
CDR3 DNA: TGCAGCGTTGGGGGCGGAAGCTCCTACGAGCAGTACTTC
CDR3 protein: CSVGGGSSYEQYF

clone size: medium-sized
J gene: TRBJ2-5
D gene: -
V gene: TRBV20-1
CDR3 DNA: TGCAGTGCTAACGCTATGACAGCCCCGGTGACCCAGTACTTC
CDR3 protein: CSANAMTAPVTQYF

clone size: many
J gene: TRBJ2-6
D gene: -
V gene: TRBV5-1
CDR3 DNA: TGCGCCAGCAGCCCCTTAGAGGCCAACGTCCTGACTTTC
CDR3 protein: CASSPLEANVLTF

clone size: many
J gene: TRBJ2-1
D gene: TRBD2
V gene: TRBV7-3
CDR3 DNA: TGTGCCAGCAGCTCGGGGACTAGCGGCAATGAGCAGTTCTTC
CDR3 protein: CASSSGTSGNEQFF

clone size: -
J gene: TRBJ2-3
D gene: TRBD2
V gene: TRBV20-1
CDR3 DNA: TGCAGTGTTCATACTAGCGGCACAGATATGCAGTATTTT
CDR3 protein: CSVHTSGTDMQYF

clone size: many
J gene: TRBJ2-3
D gene: -
V gene: TRBV12-3/TRBV12-4
CDR3 DNA: TGTGCCAGCAGTTTAGAGCCCCGAAAAACCATCGCGCAGTATTTT
CDR3 protein: CASSLEPRKTIAQYF

clone size: many
J gene: TRBJ1-2
D gene: TRBD1
V gene: TRBV13
CDR3 DNA: TGTGCCAGCAGCTCCCGGGACAGCCCCTATGGCTACACCTTC
CDR3 protein: CASSSRDSPYGYTF

clone size: many
J gene: TRBJ2-1
D gene: -
V gene: TRBV5-1
CDR3 DNA: TGCGCCAGCAGCTTTTCCTCCGGTTACAATGAGCAGTTCTTC
CDR3 protein: CASSFSSGYNEQFF

clone size: many
J gene: TRBJ2-5
D gene: -
V gene: TRBV7-8
CDR3 DNA: TGTGCCAGCACCACCCAGGGGCTTGAGACCCAGTACTTC
CDR3 protein: CASTTQGLETQYF

clone size: many
J gene: TRBJ2-1
D gene: -
V gene: TRBV10-3
CDR3 DNA: TGTGCCATCAGTGGAGGTGGGGTACTCAATGAGCAGTTCTTC
CDR3 protein: CAISGGGVLNEQFF

clone size: many
J gene: TRBJ2-7
D gene: -
V gene: TRBV20-1
CDR3 DNA: TGCAGTGCCATACAGCTATCGGGCTACGAGCAGTACTTC
CDR3 protein: CSAIQLSGYEQYF

clone size: many
J gene: TRBJ2-1
D gene: -
V gene: TRBV5-1
CDR3 DNA: TGCGCCAGCAGCTTACGCGTGGGGGAGAACAATGAGCAGTTCTTC
CDR3 protein: CASSLRVGENNEQFF

clone size: many
J gene: TRBJ2-1
D gene: -
V gene: TRBV5-1
CDR3 DNA: TGCGCCAGCAGCCCTGCGGGTGGTGGCAATGAGCAGTTCTTC
CDR3 protein: CASSPAGGGNEQFF

clone size: -
J gene: TRBJ2-7
D gene: TRBD2
V gene: TRBV29-1
CDR3 DNA: TGCAGCGTTGTAGGAACTAGCGGGGCATACGAGCAGTACTTC
CDR3 protein: CSVVGTSGAYEQYF

clone size: once
J gene: TRBJ1-2
D gene: -
V gene: TRBV7-2
CDR3 DNA: -
CDR3 protein: CASSFYICSAVPRDRAYGYTF

clone size: many
J gene: TRBJ1-4
D gene: TRBD1
V gene: TRBV29-1
CDR3 DNA: TGCAGCGTTGCCCCAGGGGGTCGAGCAACTAATGAAAAACTGTTTTTT
CDR3 protein: CSVAPGGRATNEKLFF

clone size: many
J gene: TRBJ2-1
D gene: TRBD2
V gene: TRBV14
CDR3 DNA: TGTGCCAGCAGCCCGATAGCGGGAAGCTCCTACAATGAGCAGTTCTTC
CDR3 protein: CASSPIAGSSYNEQFF

clone size: once
J gene: TRBJ1-1
D gene: TRBD1
V gene: TRBV7-2
CDR3 DNA: TGTGCCAGCAGCCAAGGACAGGGATTGGGGGCACGGGGCACTGAAGCTTTCTTT
CDR3 protein: CASSQGQGLGARGTEAFF

clone size: many
J gene: TRBJ2-5
D gene: -
V gene: TRBV20-1
CDR3 DNA: TGCAGTGCTGGGGTCGGGGGCAACCAAGAGACCCAGTACTTC
CDR3 protein: CSAGVGGNQETQYF

clone size: many
J gene: TRBJ2-3
D gene: -
V gene: TRBV5-1
CDR3 DNA: TGCGCCAGCAGCTCCGTCTCCGGGGGCACAGATACGCAGTATTTT
CDR3 protein: CASSSVSGGTDTQYF

clone size: many
J gene: TRBJ2-5
D gene: -
V gene: TRBV20-1
CDR3 DNA: TGCAGTGCTACACCGACAGTGAACCAAGAGACCCAGTACTTC
CDR3 protein: CSATPTVNQETQYF

clone size: many
J gene: TRBJ2-5
D gene: TRBD2
V gene: TRBV7-9
CDR3 DNA: TGTGCCAGCATAACAGGAGCGGGAGTTGGGGAGACCCAGTACTTC
CDR3 protein: CASITGAGVGETQYF

clone size: many
J gene: TRBJ1-5
D gene: -
V gene: TRBV20-1
CDR3 DNA: TGCAGTGCTAGGGCGCGCGTTGTCAATCAGCCCCAGCATTTT
CDR3 protein: CSARARVVNQPQHF

clone size: many
J gene: TRBJ2-3
D gene: -
V gene: TRBV2
CDR3 DNA: TGTGCCAGCAGTGAAGACTTCACAGATACGCAGTATTTT
CDR3 protein: CASSEDFTDTQYF

clone size: many
J gene: TRBJ2-2
D gene: -
V gene: TRBV7-2
CDR3 DNA: TGTGCCAGCAGCCCACAGGGAGACGGCGGGGAGCTGTTTTTT
CDR3 protein: CASSPQGDGGELFF

clone size: many
J gene: TRBJ2-1
D gene: TRBD2
V gene: TRBV15
CDR3 DNA: TGTGCCACCAGCCAGCGGGGGGGATACAATGAGCAGTTCTTC
CDR3 protein: CATSQRGGYNEQFF

clone size: -
J gene: TRBJ2-3
D gene: -
V gene: TRBV6-5
CDR3 DNA: TGTGCCAGCAGTGAATCCGGGGACATGCTCGATACGCAGTATTTT
CDR3 protein: CASSESGDMLDTQYF

clone size: many
J gene: TRBJ2-7
D gene: -
V gene: TRBV20-1
CDR3 DNA: TGCAGTGCTAGCCCAGGGCCGTCCTCCTACGAGCAGTACTTC
CDR3 protein: CSASPGPSSYEQYF

clone size: many
J gene: TRBJ2-3
D gene: TRBD2
V gene: TRBV5-1
CDR3 DNA: TGCGCCAGCAGCCAACCTAGCGGGATCTCAGATACGCAGTATTTT
CDR3 protein: CASSQPSGISDTQYF

clone size: once
J gene: TRBJ2-5
D gene: TRBD2
V gene: TRBV14
CDR3 DNA: TGTGCCAGCATCCAAAAATTAGCGGGTGGGAAAGAGACCCAGTACTTC
CDR3 protein: CASIQKLAGGKETQYF

clone size: many
J gene: TRBJ2-1
D gene: -
V gene: TRBV18
CDR3 DNA: TGTGCCAGCTCACCACCGAAGGGGTCCTACAATGAGCAGTTCTTC
CDR3 protein: CASSPPKGSYNEQFF

clone size: many
J gene: TRBJ2-2
D gene: -
V gene: TRBV9
CDR3 DNA: TGTGCCAGCAGCGCCCATGGGGGCGACACCGGGGAGCTGTTTTTT
CDR3 protein: CASSAHGGDTGELFF

clone size: -
J gene: TRBJ1-1
D gene: TRBD1
V gene: TRBV11-3
CDR3 DNA: TGTGCCAGCAGCTTGGGTAACAGGGGGGGAGTGAACACTGAAGCTTTCTTT
CDR3 protein: CASSLGNRGGVNTEAFF

clone size: many
J gene: TRBJ2-1
D gene: -
V gene: TRBV11-2
CDR3 DNA: TGTGCCAGCAGCAATATGGGGGTTGTCGGGCAGTTCTTC
CDR3 protein: CASSNMGVVGQFF

clone size: -
J gene: TRBJ1-5
D gene: -
V gene: TRBV9
CDR3 DNA: TGTGCCAGCAGCGTAGGGGTCACCAATCAGCCCCAGAATTTT
CDR3 protein: CASSVGVTNQPQNF

clone size: once
J gene: TRBJ2-7
D gene: -
V gene: TRBV7-2
CDR3 DNA: TGTGCCAGCAGCTCTGCGGCACCAAACTACGAGCAGTACTTC
CDR3 protein: CASSSAAPNYEQYF

clone size: many
J gene: TRBJ1-2
D gene: -
V gene: TRBV6-5
CDR3 DNA: TGTGCCAGCGGCACCACCCCAGGGAACAACTATGGCTACACCTTC
CDR3 protein: CASGTTPGNNYGYTF

clone size: many
J gene: TRBJ1-5
D gene: -
V gene: TRBV28
CDR3 DNA: TGTGCCAGCAGCCCAACGGACAGTAGCAATCAGCCCCAGCATTTT
CDR3 protein: CASSPTDSSNQPQHF

clone size: -
J gene: TRBJ2-5
D gene: TRBD2
V gene: TRBV11-2
CDR3 DNA: TGTGCCAGAAGACGACTAGCGGGGGGCAGGGAGACCCAGTACTTC
CDR3 protein: CARRRLAGGRETQYF

clone size: -
J gene: TRBJ2-3
D gene: TRBD1
V gene: TRBV7-3
CDR3 DNA: TGTTCCAGCAGCCCGGGACAGGGGCTCACAGATACACAGTATTTT
CDR3 protein: CSSSPGQGLTDTQYF

clone size: many
J gene: TRBJ1-4
D gene: -
V gene: TRBV29-1
CDR3 DNA: TGCAGCGTAGGTGGGGCGGAAAAACTGTTTTTT
CDR3 protein: CSVGGAEKLFF

clone size: many
J gene: TRBJ2-5
D gene: -
V gene: TRBV5-1
CDR3 DNA: TGCGCCAGCAGCCGTAGGACAGACCAAGAGACCCAGTACTTC
CDR3 protein: CASSRRTDQETQYF

clone size: many
J gene: TRBJ1-3
D gene: -
V gene: TRBV20-1
CDR3 DNA: TGCAGTGCTAGAGATTCCGGGGTGGGCACCATATATTTT
CDR3 protein: CSARDSGVGTIYF

clone size: many
J gene: TRBJ1-4
D gene: TRBD1
V gene: TRBV6-5
CDR3 DNA: TGTGCCAGCACTCCGGGACAGGGGTTTCCCGAAAAACTGTTTTTT
CDR3 protein: CASTPGQGFPEKLFF

clone size: many
J gene: TRBJ2-1
D gene: -
V gene: TRBV10-3
CDR3 DNA: TGTGCCATCAGTGAGTCCCTGCAGAACTACAATGAGCAGTTCTTC
CDR3 protein: CAISESLQNYNEQFF

clone size: many
J gene: TRBJ2-5
D gene: TRBD2
V gene: TRBV6-6
CDR3 DNA: TGTGCCAGCAGTTATCGGCCGACTAGCGGACGAGTTGTTGGGGAGACCCAGTACTTC
CDR3 protein: CASSYRPTSGRVVGETQYF

clone size: -
J gene: TRBJ2-7
D gene: -
V gene: TRBV6-2/TRBV6-3
CDR3 DNA: TGTGCCAGCAGTCTGGGGTCTACTGAGCACTACTTC
CDR3 protein: CASSLGSTEHYF

clone size: many
J gene: TRBJ2-3
D gene: -
V gene: TRBV5-1
CDR3 DNA: TGCGCCAGCAGCTTGGCGGACGGGAGCACAGATACGCAGTATTTT
CDR3 protein: CASSLADGSTDTQYF

clone size: many
J gene: TRBJ2-5
D gene: -
V gene: TRBV9
CDR3 DNA: TGTGCCAGCAGCGGAGACTGGGGTCAAGAGACCCAGTACTTC
CDR3 protein: CASSGDWGQETQYF

clone size: many
J gene: TRBJ2-7
D gene: -
V gene: TRBV5-1
CDR3 DNA: TGCGCCAGCAGCTGGGACCGGGACCCACCCTACGAGCAGTACTTC
CDR3 protein: CASSWDRDPPYEQYF

clone size: many
J gene: TRBJ2-3
D gene: TRBD2
V gene: TRBV6-5
CDR3 DNA: TGTGCCAGCAGGCCGGGACTAGCAGCAGATACGCAGTATTTT
CDR3 protein: CASRPGLAADTQYF

clone size: many
J gene: TRBJ2-2
D gene: TRBD1
V gene: TRBV2
CDR3 DNA: TGTGCCAGCAGTTACAGGGGTGCGGACACCGGGGAGCTGTTTTTT
CDR3 protein: CASSYRGADTGELFF